The 3 T cell receptor beta chains below come from one sample, sequenced in a study of blood T cells in healthy people across ages. Through a sample-barcoded 5' primer and a J-beta primer mix, a second PCR was run for roughly 6 to 12 cycles. A single record per CDR3 protein comes from TCRdb applying MiXCR to the 5' RACE reads. The sample lists over 550,000 distinct CDR3 sequences, about 30% seen once, with more than 15% in the top ten. The sequenced sample was blood. The source is a woman of 80 years or more in good health.

This clonotype was observed a few times. One junction end does not reproduce the germline sequence, and a read error may be involved. The V gene is TRBV7-9, the J gene TRBJ2-3; D is possibly TRBD1 (5 bases). This CDR3 contains 14 residues. Germline CDR1 SEHNR, CDR2 FQNEAQ (reference sequence). The CDR3 bases are TGTGTCAGCAGCCACTCAGGGAGCACAGATACGCAGTATTTT. Residues: CVSSHSGSTDTQYF.

The V gene is TRBV10-3, the J gene TRBJ2-7, with 12 bases identical to TRBD2. The trim removed 4 bases at V and 3 bases at J, leaving 4 bases unmatched. Germline values: CDR1 ENHRY, CDR2 SYGVKD. This CDR3 is 15 amino acids long. The CDR3 bases are TGTGCCATCAGTGGGGAGGGACTAGCGGGCTACGAGCAGTACTTC. Translating it yields CAISGEGLAGYEQYF.

In its sample, this clonotype was seen many times. The chain joins TRBV28 to TRBJ2-7, with 8 bases matching TRBD2. The CDR3 covers 15 residues. With V trimmed by 4 bases and J by 4 bases, 9 bases remained unmatched. Germline CDR1 reads MDHEN; CDR2 reads SYDVKM. DNA for the CDR3: TGTGCCAGCAGTTCCCCCGGGACTAGGGGATACGAGCAGTACTTC. It encodes CASSSPGTRGYEQYF.